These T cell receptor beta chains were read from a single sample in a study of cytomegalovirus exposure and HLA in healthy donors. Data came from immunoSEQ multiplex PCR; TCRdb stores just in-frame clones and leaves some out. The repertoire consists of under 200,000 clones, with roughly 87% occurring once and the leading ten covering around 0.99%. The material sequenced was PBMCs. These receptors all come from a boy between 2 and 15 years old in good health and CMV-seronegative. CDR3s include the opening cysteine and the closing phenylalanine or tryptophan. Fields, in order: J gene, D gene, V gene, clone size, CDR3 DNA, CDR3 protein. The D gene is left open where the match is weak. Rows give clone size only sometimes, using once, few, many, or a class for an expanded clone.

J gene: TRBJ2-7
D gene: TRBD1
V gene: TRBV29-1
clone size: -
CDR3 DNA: TGCAGCGTTTCGGGGACAGGTATTGATTACGAGCAGTACTTC
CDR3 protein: CSVSGTGIDYEQYF

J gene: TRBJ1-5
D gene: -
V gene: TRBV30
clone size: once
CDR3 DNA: TGTGCCTGGAGCAATGAGAGCGCGCCCCAGCATTTT
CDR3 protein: CAWSNESAPQHF

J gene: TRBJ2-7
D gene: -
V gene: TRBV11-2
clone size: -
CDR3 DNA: TGTGCCAGCAGCTTAATCTCAGGGGACCCCGAGCAGTACTTC
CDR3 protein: CASSLISGDPEQYF

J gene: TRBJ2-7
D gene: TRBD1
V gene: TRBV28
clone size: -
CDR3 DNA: TGTGCCAGCGGATGGGGACAGGGCCTCTCCCTTACCTACGAGCAGTACTTC
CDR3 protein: CASGWGQGLSLTYEQYF

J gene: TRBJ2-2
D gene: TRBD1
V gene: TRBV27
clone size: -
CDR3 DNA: TGTGCCAGCACGACAGGGGTGGCCGGGGAGCTGTTTTTT
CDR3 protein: CASTTGVAGELFF

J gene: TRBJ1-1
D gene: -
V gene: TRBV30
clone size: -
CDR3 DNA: TGTGCCTGGAGTGTATTCGGGGGAGGGGCTGAAGCTTTCTTT
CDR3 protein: CAWSVFGGGAEAFF

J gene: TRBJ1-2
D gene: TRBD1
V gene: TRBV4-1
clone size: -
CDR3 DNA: TGCGCCAGCAGCCAAGAGAGCACGACAGGGGGCGACTATGGCTACACCTTC
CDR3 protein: CASSQESTTGGDYGYTF

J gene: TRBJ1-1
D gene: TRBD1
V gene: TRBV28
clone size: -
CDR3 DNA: TGTGCCAGCAGTATAGGACAGGGGCAAGCTTTCTTT
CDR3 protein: CASSIGQGQAFF

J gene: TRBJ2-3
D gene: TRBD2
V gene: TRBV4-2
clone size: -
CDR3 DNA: TGTGCCAGCAGCCAAGAAACTAGCGGGAGGGCGGGCACAGATACGCAGTATTTT
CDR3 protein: CASSQETSGRAGTDTQYF

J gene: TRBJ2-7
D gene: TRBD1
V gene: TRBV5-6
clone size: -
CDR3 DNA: TGTGCCAGCAGAGCCGGGACAGGTCGCTACGAGCAGTACTTC
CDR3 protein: CASRAGTGRYEQYF

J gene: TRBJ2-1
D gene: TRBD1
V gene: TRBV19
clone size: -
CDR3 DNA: TGTGCCAGTACCGGGGACAGGGTCAATGAGCAGTTCTTC
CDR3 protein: CASTGDRVNEQFF

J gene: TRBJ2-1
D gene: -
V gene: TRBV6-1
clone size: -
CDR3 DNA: TGTGCCAGCAGTGAACGAGAGGGAAATGAGCAGTTCTTC
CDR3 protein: CASSEREGNEQFF

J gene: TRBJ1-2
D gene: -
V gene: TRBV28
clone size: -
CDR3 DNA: TGTGCCAGCAGTTTACGGGGGGATGGCTACACCTTC
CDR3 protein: CASSLRGDGYTF

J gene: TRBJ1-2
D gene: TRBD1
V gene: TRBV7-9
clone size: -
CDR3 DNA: TGTGCCAGCATTCCCCCGGGAACAGGGGTCAATGGCTACACCTTC
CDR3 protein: CASIPPGTGVNGYTF

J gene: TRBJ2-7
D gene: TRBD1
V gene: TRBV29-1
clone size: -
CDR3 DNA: TGCAGCGTTGGCTCCGGGACAGGGACTTACGAGCAGTACTTC
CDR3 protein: CSVGSGTGTYEQYF

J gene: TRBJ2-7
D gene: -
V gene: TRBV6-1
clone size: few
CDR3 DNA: TGTGCCAGCAGAGTGGGAGGGGGCTACGAGCAGTACTTC
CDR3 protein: CASRVGGGYEQYF

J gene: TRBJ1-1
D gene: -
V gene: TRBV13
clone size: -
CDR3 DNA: TGTGCCAGCAGCTCAAGGACCGGAGGGGTGAACACTGAAGCTTTCTTT
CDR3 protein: CASSSRTGGVNTEAFF

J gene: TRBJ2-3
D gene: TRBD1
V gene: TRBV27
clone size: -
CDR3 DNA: TGTGCCAGCAGTGCGCTAGGACAGGGGTTTACAGATACGCAGTATTTT
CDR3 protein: CASSALGQGFTDTQYF

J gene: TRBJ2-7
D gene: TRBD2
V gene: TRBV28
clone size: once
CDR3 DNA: TGTGCCAGCAGTTTGCCGCGGGGGGGAATCAGAACGTACTTC
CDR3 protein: CASSLPRGGIRTYF

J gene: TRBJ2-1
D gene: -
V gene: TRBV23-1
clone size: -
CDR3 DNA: TGCGCCAGCAGGCTTTCTGGAGATCGGGATAAACAGAAATACAATGAGCAGTTCTTC
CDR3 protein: CASRLSGDRDKQKYNEQFF

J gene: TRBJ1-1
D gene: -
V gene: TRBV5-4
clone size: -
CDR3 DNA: TGTGCCAGCAGCTTCAAAGTAGCGGGGAACACTGAAGCTTTCTTT
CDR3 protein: CASSFKVAGNTEAFF

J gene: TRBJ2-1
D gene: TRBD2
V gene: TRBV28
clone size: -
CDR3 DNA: TGTGCCAGCAGTTTATGGATAGCGGGAGGGCCCAATGAGCAGTTCTTC
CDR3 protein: CASSLWIAGGPNEQFF

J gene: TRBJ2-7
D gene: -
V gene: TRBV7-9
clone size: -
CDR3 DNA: TGTGCCAGCAGCTTAGGGGCATTCTACGAGCAGTACTTC
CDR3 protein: CASSLGAFYEQYF

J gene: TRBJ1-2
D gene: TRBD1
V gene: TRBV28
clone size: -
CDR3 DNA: TGTGCCAGCAGTTTAGGCCAGGGGGCGATGAACTATGGCTACACCTTC
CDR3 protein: CASSLGQGAMNYGYTF

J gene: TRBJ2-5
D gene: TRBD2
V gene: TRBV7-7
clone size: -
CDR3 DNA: TGTGCCAGCAGCTTAGTTGGACTAGCGGGAGGCCCCCAAGAGACCCAGTACTTC
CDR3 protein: CASSLVGLAGGPQETQYF

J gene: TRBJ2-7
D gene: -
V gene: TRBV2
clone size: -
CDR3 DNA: TGTGCCAGCAGTCGTGACAGCTACGAGCAGTACTTC
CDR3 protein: CASSRDSYEQYF

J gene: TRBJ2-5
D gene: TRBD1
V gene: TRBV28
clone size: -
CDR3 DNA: TGTGCCAGCAGTCCCGGACAGGGCCTAGAGACCCAGTACTTC
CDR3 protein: CASSPGQGLETQYF

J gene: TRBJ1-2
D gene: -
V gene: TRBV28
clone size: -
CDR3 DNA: TGTGCCAGCAGTTTACCTAAGACGGGGAACTATGGCTACACCTTC
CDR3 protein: CASSLPKTGNYGYTF

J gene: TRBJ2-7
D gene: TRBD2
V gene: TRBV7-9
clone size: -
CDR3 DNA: TGTGCCAGCAGCCTCGCCGGGACTATCTCCTACGAGCAGTACTTC
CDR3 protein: CASSLAGTISYEQYF

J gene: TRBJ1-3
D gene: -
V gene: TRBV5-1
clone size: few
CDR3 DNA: TGCGCCAGCAGCTTGGACGGGTTTGGCCTTGGAAACACCATATATTTT
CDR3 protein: CASSLDGFGLGNTIYF

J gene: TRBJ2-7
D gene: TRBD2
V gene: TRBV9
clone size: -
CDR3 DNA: TGTGCCAGCAGCGTGGGACTAGCATACGAGCAGTACTTC
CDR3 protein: CASSVGLAYEQYF

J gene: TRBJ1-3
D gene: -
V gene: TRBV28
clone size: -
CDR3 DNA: TGTGCCAGCAGTCCCAGTTTATCTGGAAACACCATATATTTT
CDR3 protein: CASSPSLSGNTIYF

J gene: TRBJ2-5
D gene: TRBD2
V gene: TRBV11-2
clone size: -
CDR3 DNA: TGTGCCAGCAGGGGGAGGGCAGAGACCCAGTACTTC
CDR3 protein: CASRGRAETQYF

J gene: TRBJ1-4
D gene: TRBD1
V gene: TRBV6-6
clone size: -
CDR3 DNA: TGTGCCAGCAGTTCAGGACAGGGGCGGGAAAAACTGTTTTTT
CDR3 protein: CASSSGQGREKLFF

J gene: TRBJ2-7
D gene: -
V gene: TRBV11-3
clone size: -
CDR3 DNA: TGTGCCAGCAGCTTAGGAGGGGGCGAGCAGTACTTC
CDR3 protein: CASSLGGGEQYF

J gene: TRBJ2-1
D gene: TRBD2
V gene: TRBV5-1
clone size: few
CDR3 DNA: TGCGCCAGCTGCCCTAGCGGGGGGGTGAATGAGCAGTTCTTC
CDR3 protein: CASCPSGGVNEQFF

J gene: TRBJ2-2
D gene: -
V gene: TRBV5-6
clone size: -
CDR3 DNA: TGTGCCAGCAGCTCCCGGGTTCTTAACACCGGGGAGCTGTTTTTT
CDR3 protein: CASSSRVLNTGELFF

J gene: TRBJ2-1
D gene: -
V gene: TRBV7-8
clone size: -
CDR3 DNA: TGTGCCAGCAGCTTAGTTGTTCGCAATGAGCAGTTCTTC
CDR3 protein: CASSLVVRNEQFF

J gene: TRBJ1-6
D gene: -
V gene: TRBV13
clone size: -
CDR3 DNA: TGTGCCAGCAGTCCGAGGGAGACCTATTCACCCCTCCACTTT
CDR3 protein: CASSPRETYSPLHF

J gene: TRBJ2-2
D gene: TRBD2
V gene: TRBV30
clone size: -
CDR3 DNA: TGTGCCTGGAGTGTACGACTAGCGGGAGGAGGTCGCACCGGGGAGCTGTTTTTT
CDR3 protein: CAWSVRLAGGGRTGELFF

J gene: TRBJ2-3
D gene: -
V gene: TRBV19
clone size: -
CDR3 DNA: TGTGCCAGTAGCAAGATCTGGGGCGATACGCAGTATTTT
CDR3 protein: CASSKIWGDTQYF

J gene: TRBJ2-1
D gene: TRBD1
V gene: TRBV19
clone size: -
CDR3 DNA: TGTGCCAGTAGTATGAGCACAGGGGGGTTCGTGACCTACAATGAGCAGTTCTTC
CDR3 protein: CASSMSTGGFVTYNEQFF

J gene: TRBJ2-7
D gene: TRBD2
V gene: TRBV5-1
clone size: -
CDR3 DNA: TGCGCCAGCAGCTCCGGACTAGCGGGAGGGGGTTACGAGCAGTACTTC
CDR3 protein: CASSSGLAGGGYEQYF

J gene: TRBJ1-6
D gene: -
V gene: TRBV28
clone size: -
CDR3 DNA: TGTGCCAGCAGAGAACAGGGCTATAATTCACCCCTCCACTTT
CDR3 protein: CASREQGYNSPLHF

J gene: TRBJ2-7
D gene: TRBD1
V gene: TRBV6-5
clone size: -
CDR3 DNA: TGTGCCAGCAGTACGACAGGGGGATCTTACGAGCAGTACTTC
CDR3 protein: CASSTTGGSYEQYF

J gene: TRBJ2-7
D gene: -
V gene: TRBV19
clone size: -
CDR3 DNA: TGTGCCAGTACCGACCCCCGGGGCGAGCAGTACTTC
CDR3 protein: CASTDPRGEQYF

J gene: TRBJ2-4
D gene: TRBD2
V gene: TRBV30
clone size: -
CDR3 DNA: TGTGCCTGGAGTGTAGCTAGCGGGAGTAACATTCAGTACTTC
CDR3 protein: CAWSVASGSNIQYF

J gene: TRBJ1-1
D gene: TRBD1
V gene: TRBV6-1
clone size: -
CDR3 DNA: TGTGCCAGCAGCGTCACGACAGGGGAGAACACTGAAGCTTTCTTT
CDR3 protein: CASSVTTGENTEAFF

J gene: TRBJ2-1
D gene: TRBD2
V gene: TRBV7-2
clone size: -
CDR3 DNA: TGTGCCAGCACCAACGCTCGGACTAGCGGGAACAATGAGCAGTTCTTC
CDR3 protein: CASTNARTSGNNEQFF

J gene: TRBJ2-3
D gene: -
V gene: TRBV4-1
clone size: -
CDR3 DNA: TGCGCCAGCAGCCCGTTGGGGGCTAGCAGGTCGAGAACAGATACGCAGTATTTT
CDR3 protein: CASSPLGASRSRTDTQYF

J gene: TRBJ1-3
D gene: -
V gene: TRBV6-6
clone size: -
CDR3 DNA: TGTGCCAGCAGTTACTCGACTACTTCTGACACCATATATTTT
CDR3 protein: CASSYSTTSDTIYF

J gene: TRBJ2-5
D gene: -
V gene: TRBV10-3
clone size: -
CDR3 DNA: TGTGCCATCAGTGACCGGGCAGGGGTAAGAGAGACCCAGTACTTC
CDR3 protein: CAISDRAGVRETQYF

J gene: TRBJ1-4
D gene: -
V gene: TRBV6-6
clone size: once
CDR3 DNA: TGTGCCAGCAGTAGAGTTAATGAAAAACTGTTTTTT
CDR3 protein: CASSRVNEKLFF

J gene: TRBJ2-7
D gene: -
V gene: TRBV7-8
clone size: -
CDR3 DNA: TGTGCCAGCAGCTGGCTAGGGAGCTCCTACGAGCAGTACTTC
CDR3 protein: CASSWLGSSYEQYF

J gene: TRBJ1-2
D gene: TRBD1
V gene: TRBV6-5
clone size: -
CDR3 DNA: TGTGCCAGCAGAGGACAGGGAAAAGCTAACTATGGCTACACCTTC
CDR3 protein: CASRGQGKANYGYTF

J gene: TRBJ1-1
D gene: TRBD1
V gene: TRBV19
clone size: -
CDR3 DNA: TGTGCCAGTAGACCGACAGGGGTAAACACTGAAGCTTTCTTT
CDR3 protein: CASRPTGVNTEAFF

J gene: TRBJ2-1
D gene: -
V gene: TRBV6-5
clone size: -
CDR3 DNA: TGTGCCAGCAGGCGACTAAGTGAGCAGTTCTTC
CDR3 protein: CASRRLSEQFF

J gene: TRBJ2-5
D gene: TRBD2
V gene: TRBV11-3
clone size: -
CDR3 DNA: TGTGCCAGCATCCAAAGCAAGGCGGGGGACCAAGAGACCCAGTACTTC
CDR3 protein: CASIQSKAGDQETQYF

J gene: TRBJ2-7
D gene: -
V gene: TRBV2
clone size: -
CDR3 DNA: TGTGCCAGCAGTGAGGGCCCGCCATACGAGCAGTACTTC
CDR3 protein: CASSEGPPYEQYF

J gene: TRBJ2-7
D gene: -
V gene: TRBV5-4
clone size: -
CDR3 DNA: TGTGCCAGCAGCTTCGTGGGGGGGCCCTACGAGCAGTACTTC
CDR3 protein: CASSFVGGPYEQYF